These T cell receptor beta chains were read from a single sample in a study of blood T cells in healthy people across ages. Using its own MiXCR run on the 5' RACE reads, TCRdb lists one record per CDR3 protein. The table shows 1,500,000 or so distinct CDR3 sequences, with 45% to 70% occurring only once. The sequencing sample was made of blood. These receptors all stem from a young man in good health. Both conserved end residues are part of each CDR3. D genes are given only for firm matches. A clone size is listed for some rows: how often the clone was seen (once, few, many), or a class if it is expanded.

D gene | J gene | clone size | V gene | CDR3 protein | CDR3 DNA
. | TRBJ2-3 | . | TRBV15 | CATSRERFTDTQYF | TGTGCCACCAGCAGAGAAAGATTCACAGATACGCAGTATTTT
TRBD1 | TRBJ2-1 | . | TRBV28 | CASRRRADRAGEQFF | TGTGCCAGCAGACGAAGAGCGGACAGGGCGGGTGAGCAGTTCTTC
TRBD1 | TRBJ2-5 | . | TRBV20-1 | CSARARTGTETQYF | TGCAGTGCTAGAGCTCGGACAGGGACGGAGACCCAGTACTTC
TRBD2 | TRBJ2-7 | . | TRBV14 | CASSQDGGGGHEQYF | TGTGCCAGCAGCCAAGATGGGGGGGGTGGCCACGAGCAGTACTTC
TRBD1 | TRBJ2-1 | . | TRBV4-1 | CASSQAGTGGTEQFF | TGCGCCAGCAGCCAAGCGGGGACAGGGGGAACTGAGCAGTTCTTC
. | TRBJ1-2 | . | TRBV20-1 | CSARAQGGYTF | TGCAGTGCTAGAGCCCAGGGGGGCTACACCTTC
TRBD1 | TRBJ1-1 | . | TRBV27 | CASRGGGRVNTEAFF | TGTGCCAGCAGGGGAGGGGGCCGAGTCAACACTGAAGCTTTCTTT
. | TRBJ1-4 | . | TRBV20-1 | CSATGAANEKLFF | TGCAGTGCTACAGGGGCTGCTAATGAAAAACTGTTTTTT
TRBD1 | TRBJ2-1 | . | TRBV29-1 | CSARQGSGNEQFF | TGCAGCGCCCGACAGGGGTCGGGGAATGAGCAGTTCTTC
. | TRBJ2-7 | few | TRBV25-1 | CASSEFRGEQYF | TGTGCCAGCAGTGAATTCAGGGGCGAGCAGTACTTC
TRBD2 | TRBJ2-5 | few | TRBV27 | CASSLGAGGSETQYF | TGTGCCAGCAGTTTAGGAGCGGGGGGGTCAGAGACCCAGTACTTC
. | TRBJ1-2 | . | TRBV7-9 | CASSLGMQGDNYGYTF | TGTGCCAGCAGCTTAGGAATGCAGGGCGATAACTATGGCTACACCTTC
. | TRBJ1-1 | few | TRBV7-9 | CASSQTRIRLAVNTEAFF | TGTGCCAGCAGCCAAACCCGTATTAGGTTGGCGGTGAACACTGAAGCTTTCTTT
. | TRBJ2-7 | few | TRBV20-1 | CSAPRGGSYEQYF | TGCAGTGCCCCGAGGGGGGGGTCCTACGAGCAGTACTTC
TRBD2 | TRBJ2-3 | . | TRBV5-1 | CASSGGTSGTDTQYF | TGCGCCAGCAGCGGTGGGACTAGCGGCACAGATACGCAGTATTTT
. | TRBJ2-7 | . | TRBV11-3 | CASSRICEQYF | TGTGCCAGCAGCCGCATCTGTGAGCAGTACTTC
. | TRBJ1-4 | few | TRBV25-1 | CASSKVSGPNEKLFF | TGTGCCAGCAGTAAAGTCTCAGGGCCTAATGAAAAACTGTTTTTT
TRBD1 | TRBJ1-3 | . | TRBV7-9 | CASSSGTALGNTIYF | TGTGCCAGCAGCTCAGGGACAGCCCTTGGAAACACCATATATTTT
. | TRBJ1-2 | . | TRBV28 | CASRGAGSNYGYTF | TGTGCCAGCAGGGGAGCGGGGTCTAACTATGGCTACACCTTC
. | TRBJ2-7 | . | TRBV4-3 | CASSQVSSSGEQYF | TGCGCCAGCAGCCAAGTTAGTAGTTCGGGTGAGCAGTACTTC
TRBD2 | TRBJ2-3 | few | TRBV4-1 | CASSQGGITGGPRDTQYF | TGCGCCAGCAGCCAAGGGGGTATTACGGGAGGGCCAAGAGATACGCAGTATTTT
. | TRBJ2-2 | . | TRBV5-1 | CASSLCPGGAGELFF | TGCGCCAGCAGCTTGTGTCCTGGAGGGGCCGGGGAGCTGTTTTTT
TRBD1 | TRBJ2-1 | . | TRBV19 | CASRLGQGFDEQFF | TGTGCCAGTAGGCTGGGACAGGGGTTCGATGAGCAGTTCTTC
. | TRBJ2-1 | . | TRBV12-3/TRBV12-4 | CASSTTGEQFF | TGTGCCAGCAGTACCACGGGTGAGCAGTTCTTC
TRBD2 | TRBJ2-1 | . | TRBV4-1 | CASSQVAGHSYNEQFF | TGCGCCAGCAGCCAAGTAGCGGGCCACTCCTACAATGAGCAGTTCTTC
. | TRBJ2-7 | . | TRBV6-1 | CASSKEAVSYEQYF | TGTGCCAGCAGCAAGGAGGCAGTCTCCTACGAGCAGTACTTC
. | TRBJ2-5 | . | TRBV7-2 | CASSLELPGETQYF | TGTGCCAGCAGCTTAGAACTCCCGGGAGAGACCCAGTACTTC
. | TRBJ1-4 | . | TRBV4-1 | CASSHLRGEKLFF | TGCGCCAGCAGCCATCTCAGGGGAGAAAAACTGTTTTTT
. | TRBJ1-5 | . | TRBV12-3/TRBV12-4 | CASSGGYVGNQPQHF | TGTGCCAGCAGTGGGGGGTACGTCGGCAATCAGCCCCAGCATTTT
. | TRBJ2-1 | once | TRBV10-1 | CASSESRNYEQFF | TGCGCCAGCAGTGAGTCTCGGAACTATGAGCAGTTCTTC
TRBD2 | TRBJ2-7 | . | TRBV5-1 | CASSLFGRASYEQYF | TGCGCCAGCAGCTTGTTTGGGAGGGCATCCTACGAGCAGTACTTC
TRBD1 | TRBJ2-5 | . | TRBV20-1 | CSALSGTGVETQYF | TGCAGTGCTCTGTCCGGGACAGGGGTAGAGACCCAGTACTTC
. | TRBJ2-7 | once | TRBV20-1 | CRASRDEQYF | TGCAGGGCTAGTCGGGACGAGCAGTACTTC
. | TRBJ2-6 | . | TRBV19 | CASTQGANVLTF | TGTGCCAGTACGCAGGGGGCCAACGTCCTGACTTTC
. | TRBJ1-5 | . | TRBV12-3/TRBV12-4 | CASSPGRSGQPQHF | TGTGCCAGCAGCCCGGGCCGATCAGGGCAGCCCCAGCATTTT
. | TRBJ2-5 | . | TRBV2 | CASSEWRAEAQYF | TGTGCCAGCAGTGAATGGCGCGCGGAGGCCCAGTACTTC
. | TRBJ2-1 | . | TRBV20-1 | CSARRDERRNEQFF | TGCAGTGCTAGAAGAGACGAGCGACGCAATGAGCAGTTCTTC
. | TRBJ1-4 | once | TRBV6-2/TRBV6-3 | CASRLRGQINEKLFF | TGTGCCAGCAGACTACGGGGCCAGATTAATGAAAAACTGTTTTTT
. | TRBJ2-1 | . | TRBV25-1 | CASSEYRAGSDEQFF | TGTGCCAGCAGTGAATATAGGGCAGGGTCCGATGAGCAGTTCTTC
. | TRBJ2-7 | . | TRBV12-3/TRBV12-4 | CASSFSTYRLYEQYF | TGTGCCAGCAGTTTCTCCACGTACAGACTCTACGAGCAGTACTTC
. | TRBJ1-2 | . | TRBV2 | CASSGTLPYGYTF | TGTGCCAGCAGTGGGACCCTTCCCTATGGCTACACCTTC
TRBD2 | TRBJ2-1 | . | TRBV4-2 | CASSQESGGAYYEQFF | TGTGCCAGCAGCCAGGAAAGCGGGGGGGCCTATTATGAGCAGTTCTTC
. | TRBJ2-5 | . | TRBV6-5 | CASSPVKAVEETQYF | TGTGCCAGCAGCCCCGTTAAGGCCGTGGAAGAGACCCAGTACTTC
TRBD2 | TRBJ2-7 | . | TRBV20-1 | CSARNRTSPYEQYF | TGCAGTGCTAGGAACAGGACTAGTCCCTACGAGCAGTACTTC
. | TRBJ2-4 | . | TRBV5-6 | CASSLSGGKNIQYF | TGTGCCAGCAGCTTATCCGGGGGCAAAAACATTCAGTACTTC